This T cell receptor (beta chain) was found in a study of T cells in narcolepsy. Study at large: Donors had narcolepsy type 1 or type 2, or were healthy controls.

By share, this clone ranks as large (0.1 to 1%). Its specificity is not known. Per the germline V gene, CDR1 is SGHAT and CDR2 is FQNNGV. CDR3 length: 15 amino acids. The V and J ends lost 2 bases and 2 bases respectively, with 11 bases between them. Study-wide results and limits: Healthy controls reportedly lacked the autoreactive clonotypes serially found in patients' blood. Autoreactive HCRT-specific and TRIB2-specific clonotypes were marked in same-patient CSF-versus-blood CD4+ comparisons.

The method was immunoSEQ multiplex PCR; TCRdb's version includes in-frame clones alone and lacks a portion of them. The table includes around 1,600 clones, around 40% detected once. The clonotype was recovered from a human donor with narcolepsy. The rearrangement uses TRBV11-2 and TRBJ2-3, with D uncertain. Sequenced material: cultured CD8+ T cells from cerebrospinal fluid. CDR3: CASSLIPGSTDTQYF. CDR3 coding DNA: TGTGCCAGCAGCTTAATACCCGGGTCCACAGATACGCAGTATTTT.